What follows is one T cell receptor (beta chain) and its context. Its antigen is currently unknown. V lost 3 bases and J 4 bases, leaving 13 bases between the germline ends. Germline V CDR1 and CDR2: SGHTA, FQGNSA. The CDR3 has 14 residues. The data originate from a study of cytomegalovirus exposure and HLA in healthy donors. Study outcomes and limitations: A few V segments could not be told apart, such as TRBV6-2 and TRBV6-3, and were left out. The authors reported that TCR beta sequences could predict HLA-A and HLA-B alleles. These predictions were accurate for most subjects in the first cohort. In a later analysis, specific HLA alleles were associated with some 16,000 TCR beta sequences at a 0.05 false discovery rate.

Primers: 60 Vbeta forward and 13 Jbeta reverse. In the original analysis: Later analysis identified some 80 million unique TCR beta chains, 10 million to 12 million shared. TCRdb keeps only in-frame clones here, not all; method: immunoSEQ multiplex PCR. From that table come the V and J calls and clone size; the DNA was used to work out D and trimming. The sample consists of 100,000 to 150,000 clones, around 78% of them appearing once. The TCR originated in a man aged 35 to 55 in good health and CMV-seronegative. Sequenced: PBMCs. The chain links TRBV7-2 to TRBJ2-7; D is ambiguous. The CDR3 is CASSFGAGGYEQYF. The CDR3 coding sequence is TGTGCCAGCAGCTTTGGTGCTGGCGGATACGAGCAGTACTTC.